A selection of T cell receptor beta chains follows, all from one sample in a study of OX40 agonist ivuxolimab in advanced cancers. TCRdb's table, derived via immunoSEQ multiplex PCR, lists solely in-frame clones and lacks some. Of 85,000 to 100,000 clones listed, over 75% are singletons. Here the sequenced sample was CD4+ or CD8+ T cells sorted from blood, taken in a trial of the OX40 agonist ivuxolimab. The receptors were gathered from an adult with an advanced solid tumor such as melanoma, head and neck, liver or kidney cancer. CDR3s include the opening cysteine and the closing phenylalanine or tryptophan. D genes are given only for firm matches.

j_gene | v_gene | d_gene | CDR3aa
TRBJ2-7 | TRBV10-3 | NA | CAISDPGAGTYEQYF
TRBJ2-2 | TRBV7-9 | NA | CASSAKRGANTGELFF
TRBJ2-1 | TRBV6-5 | NA | CARLWSSYNEQFF
TRBJ2-5 | TRBV7-9 | TRBD1 | CASSPRTGGETQYF
TRBJ2-1 | TRBV7-9 | TRBD2 | CASSSASTSGRGKNEQFF
TRBJ2-3 | TRBV9 | NA | CASSVVGDTQYF
TRBJ1-3 | TRBV5-1 | NA | CASSSPDGNTIYF
TRBJ1-5 | TRBV6-6 | TRBD1 | CACWTGGQPQHF
TRBJ2-7 | TRBV10-3 | TRBD1 | CAISDGVTGAYEQYF
TRBJ1-5 | TRBV10-3 | TRBD1 | CAIRDRDGQPQHF
TRBJ2-2 | TRBV5-4 | TRBD1 | CASSFGGTGNTGELFF